Below, 21 T cell receptor beta chains from the same sample are listed, as sequenced in a study of control samples from healthy donors and cancer patients. TCRdb keeps only in-frame clones here, not all; method: immunoSEQ multiplex PCR. The repertoire holds around 150,000 clones, with approximately 86% as singletons. The sample taken for sequencing was blood. The receptors derive from a man aged 18-30 years in good health.

This clone has just a few counts. This rearrangement joins TRBV7-9 to TRBJ1-2; D is perhaps TRBD1 (6 bases). Deletions cut 6 bases from V and 8 bases from J, with 22 bases between. CDR1 is SEHNR and CDR2 is FQNEAQ in the germline V gene (reference sequence). This CDR3 contains 15 residues. The CDR3 DNA reads as TGTGCCAGCAGTTTTGGGGGCGACGGGTTTGGCGGCTACACCTTC. It encodes CASSFGGDGFGGYTF.

This chain links TRBV18 with TRBJ1-2; 9 nucleotides align to TRBD1. The V gene end was trimmed by 3 bases and the J gene end by 3 bases; junction bases not matched to a gene: 5. Germline V gene data show CDR1 as KGHSH and CDR2 as LQKENI. The CDR3 is 15 residues long. This chain's CDR3 is CASSPGQGRYYGYTF. DNA for the CDR3: TGTGCCAGCTCACCTGGACAGGGGAGGTACTATGGCTACACCTTC.

The CDR3 loop is CASSLSHRGGTEAFF. The DNA for the CDR3 is TGTGCCAGCAGTTTATCTCACCGGGGGGGAACTGAAGCTTTCTTT. The rearrangement joins TRBV28 to TRBJ1-1, with D possibly TRBD1 on 5 matching bases. Germline-derived CDR1 and CDR2 are MDHEN and SYDVKM. V was cut by 1 base and J by 5 bases, with 14 bases left in between. There are 15 residues in the CDR3.

This chain links TRBV4-2 with TRBJ2-3; 16 nucleotides align to TRBD2. The CDR3 runs 16 residues. Germline CDR1 and CDR2: LGHNA and YNFKEQ. Trimming took 8 bases from V and 4 from J; bases not matched to a gene: 6. This CDR3 is CASRRGTSGGADTQYF. CDR3 DNA: TGTGCCAGCCGCCGGGGGACTAGCGGGGGGGCAGATACGCAGTATTTT.

This clone was counted once. The V and J genes are TRBV9 and TRBJ2-1, with 11 bases identical to TRBD2. Germline V CDR1 and CDR2: SGDLS, YYNGEE. This CDR3 has 16 residues. The V and J ends lost 3 bases and 7 bases, in that order; junction bases with no gene match: 9. The CDR3 region is CASSGIAGGLFNEQFF. The DNA of the CDR3 is TGTGCCAGCAGCGGTATAGCGGGGGGGTTATTTAATGAGCAGTTCTTC.

The genes are TRBV30 and TRBJ1-3, with TRBD1 identical over 8 bases. V lost 3 bases, J lost 8 bases, and 6 bases stayed unmatched. The CDR3 spans 13 residues. The V gene's germline CDR1 is GTSNPN and CDR2 SVGIG (reference sequence). Here the CDR3 reads CAWSEDRAHTIYF. The CDR3 DNA follows: TGTGCCTGGAGCGAGGACAGGGCGCACACCATATATTTT.

The chain uses TRBV7-2 and TRBJ2-1; D possibly uses TRBD1 or TRBD2 (5 bases each). This CDR3 comprises 13 residues. Trimming left V 4 bases short and J 10 bases short, with 14 bases between. CDR1 is SGHTA, CDR2 FQGNSA, per germline. The CDR3 sequence is CASSSQQASEQFF. CDR3 DNA: TGTGCCAGCAGCTCCCAACAGGCTAGCGAGCAGTTCTTC. Filled out from reference TRBV7-2 and TRBJ2-1, the complete variable domain reads GAGVSQSPSNKVTEKGKDVELRCDPISGHTALYWYRQSLGQGLEFLIYFQGNSAPDKSGLPSDRFSAERTGGSVSTLTIQRTQQEDSAVYLCASSSQQASEQFFGPGTRLTVL.

V and J are TRBV2 and TRBJ1-2; unclear D gene. The V end was cut by 7 bases, the J end by 2 bases, with 11 bases between. Germline V lookup: CDR1 SNHLY, CDR2 FYNNEI. The CDR3 loop spans 13 amino acids. The CDR3 loop reads CASIPGGNYGYTF. CDR3 coding DNA: TGTGCCAGCATCCCCGGTGGAAACTATGGCTACACCTTC.

The rearrangement links TRBV4-3 to TRBJ2-1; no definite D call. The ends were cut back, 0 bases at V and 4 bases at J, with 10 bases in the middle. From germline, CDR1 is LGHNA and CDR2 YSLEER. The CDR3 extends over 15 amino acids. The DNA for the CDR3 is TGCGCCAGCAGCCAAGAAAATAGCAAGTACAATGAGCAGTTCTTC. As protein: CASSQENSKYNEQFF.

This rearrangement joins TRBV19 to TRBJ1-5; D possibly corresponds to TRBD1 (5 bases). This CDR3 contains 12 residues. V dropped 7 bases and J dropped 2 bases, with 6 bases sitting between them. Germline assignment: CDR1 LNHDA and CDR2 SQIVND (reference sequence). CDR3 loop: CASKQGNQPQHF. The DNA of the CDR3 is TGTGCCAGTAAACAGGGCAATCAGCCCCAGCATTTT.

The chain couples TRBV11-2 to TRBJ2-7; TRBD2 is a possible D gene (7 bases). The CDR3 runs to 15 residues. CDR1 SGHAT and CDR2 FQNNGV come from the germline V gene. Between the trimmed V and J ends, which lost 4 bases and 4 bases, there was a span of 17 bases. The DNA for the CDR3 is TGTGCCAGCAGCTCCTCCGGGGGGCGAGTTTACGAGCAGTACTTC. Its protein product is CASSSSGGRVYEQYF.

This chain connects TRBV28 to TRBJ2-3; D ambiguous. Germline values: CDR1 MDHEN, CDR2 SYDVKM. The CDR3 is 15 residues long. V was shortened by 5 bases and J by 1 base, with 13 bases between the two germline ends. The CDR3 is CASSAQWWGTDTQYF. CDR3 coding DNA: TGTGCCAGCAGTGCCCAGTGGTGGGGCACAGATACGCAGTATTTT.

The CDR3 nucleotides are TGTGCCACCCGAGAGGGGAATTCACCCCTCCACTTT. It specifies CATREGNSPLHF. The V and J genes are TRBV28 and TRBJ1-6; D is possibly TRBD1 (5 bases). This CDR3 has 12 amino acids. From germline, CDR1 is MDHEN and CDR2 SYDVKM. V was pared by 10 bases and J by 7 bases, with 11 bases between.

This chain uses TRBV1 with TRBJ1-5. TRBV1 is tagged as a pseudogene. The CDR3 is 16 residues long. DNA for the CDR3: TGCACCAGCACCCAAGTCGCCGGGGCTCGGAATCAGCCCCAGCATTTT. Translation: CTSTQVAGARNQPQHF.

The chain links TRBV5-6 to TRBJ2-7, with D perhaps TRBD2 (5 bases). Trimming pared 4 bases from V and 2 bases from J, leaving 22 bases between. CDR1 and CDR2 (germline): SGHDT, YYEEEE. The CDR3 length is 17 residues. The CDR3 coding sequence is TGTGCCAGCAGCCCTACTAGACACTCTTGGACGGCCTACGAGCAGTACTTC. Its translation: CASSPTRHSWTAYEQYF.

For the CDR3, the DNA is TGTGCCAGCAGACCTGGACTGAACAATGAGCAGTTCTTC. It is translated as CASRPGLNNEQFF. The chain combines TRBV12-3 or TRBV12-4 with TRBJ2-1, with TRBD2 as a possible D gene (5 bases). Trimming removed 6 bases from V and 5 bases from J, with 11 bases in between. This CDR3 comprises 13 residues.

The chain links TRBV6-1 to TRBJ2-5; 13 nucleotides line up with TRBD2. CDR3 length: 15 amino acids. Germline V gene data show CDR1 as MNHNS and CDR2 as SASEGT. With 4 bases clipped from V and 4 bases from J, the junction kept 3 bases outside the gene matches. The CDR3 here is CASSAGLAGLETQYF. CDR3 nucleotide sequence: TGTGCCAGCAGTGCGGGACTAGCGGGGCTAGAGACCCAGTACTTC.

The chain carries TRBV10-3 and TRBJ1-2; weak D call: TRBD1 (5 bases). The CDR3 is 14 amino acids. The germline V gene encodes CDR1 ENHRY and CDR2 SYGVKD. The V end was cut by 6 bases, the J end by 4 bases, with 15 bases between. Written as DNA, the CDR3 is TGTGCCATCAGGCCCAGGGTTGATGGCTATGGCTACACCTTC. Translated: CAIRPRVDGYGYTF.

The J gene is TRBJ2-2, the V gene TRBV7-2, with a tentative D call TRBD1 (7 bases). Germline assignment: CDR1 SGHTA and CDR2 FQGNSA. Trimming cost V 0 bases and J 5 bases, with 10 bases left between them. The CDR3 has 15 residues. The CDR3, as DNA: TGTGCCAGCAGCTTAGCCCCAGGGGGGACCGGGGAGCTGTTTTTT. Its protein product is CASSLAPGGTGELFF.

The rearrangement joins TRBV7-2 to TRBJ1-2, with 9 nucleotides matching TRBD1. The trim removed 5 bases at V and 2 bases at J, leaving 3 bases unmatched. CDR1 and CDR2 (germline): SGHTA, FQGNSA. The CDR3 is 14 amino acids. CDR3 DNA: TGTGCCAGCAGCCTCGGACAGGGGAACTATGGCTACACCTTC. This encodes CASSLGQGNYGYTF.

The chain combines TRBV28 with TRBJ1-6, with 7 positions matching TRBD1. The CDR3 has 15 amino acids. Per the germline V gene, CDR1 is MDHEN and CDR2 is SYDVKM. J was trimmed by 8 bases and V by 5 bases; bases with no gene match: 9. The CDR3: CASSPDRVAHSPLHF. The CDR3 DNA reads TGTGCCAGCAGTCCTGACAGGGTGGCGCATTCACCCCTCCACTTT.